This T cell receptor beta chain was retrieved from a study of shared clonotypes between healthy human individuals. Study observations and caveats: Only a few donors were included, so the genetic and exposure-history diversity represented was limited.

The study ran the assay at deep level. DNA from unsorted PBMC was sequenced on ten immunoSEQ deep assay plates. Profiled with immunoSEQ multiplex PCR; TCRdb holds only in-frame clones, not every one. The sample includes approximately 510,000 clones, 79% of them seen just once. With respect to this clone: Its antigen is as yet unknown.

Germline V gives CDR1 SGHAT, CDR2 FQNNGV. The CDR3 spans 12 residues. V lost 4 bases and J lost 6, with 6 bases in between. The receptor was derived from a woman in her thirties or forties in good health. Some clones in this sample may be carry-over from other donors' samples. The sequencing input was PBMCs. The V call is TRBV11-2, the J call TRBJ2-2; D is perhaps TRBD2 (6 bases). DNA for the CDR3: TGTGCCAGCAGCTGGAGGGCCGGGGAGCTGTTTTTT. Protein sequence: CASSWRAGELFF.